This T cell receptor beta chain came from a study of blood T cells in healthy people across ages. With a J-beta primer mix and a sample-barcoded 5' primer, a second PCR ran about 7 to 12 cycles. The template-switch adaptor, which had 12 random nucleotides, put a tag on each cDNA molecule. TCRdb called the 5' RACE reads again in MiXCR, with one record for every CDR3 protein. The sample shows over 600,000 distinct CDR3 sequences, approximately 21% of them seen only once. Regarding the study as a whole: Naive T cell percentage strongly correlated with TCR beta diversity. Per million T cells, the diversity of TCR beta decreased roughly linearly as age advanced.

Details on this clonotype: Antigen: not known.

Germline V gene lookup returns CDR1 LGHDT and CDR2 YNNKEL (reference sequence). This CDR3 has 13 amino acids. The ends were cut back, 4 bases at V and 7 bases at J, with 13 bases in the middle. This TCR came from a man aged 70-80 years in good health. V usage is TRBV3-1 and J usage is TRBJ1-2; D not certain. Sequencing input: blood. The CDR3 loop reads CASSLGQATGYTF. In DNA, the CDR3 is TGTGCCAGCAGCCTTGGGCAGGCGACTGGCTACACCTTC.